These 21 T cell receptor beta chains share one sample of origin, sequenced in a study of blood T cell repertoires in COVID-19. Generated by immunoSEQ multiplex PCR, the TCRdb table keeps only in-frame clones and is missing some. The top ten clones hold approximately 1.4% of a sample with 160,000 or so clones, 83% of them seen once. The sequenced sample was peripheral blood. These receptors all stem from a human donor in a cohort sampled during active COVID-19.

In this sample, this clone turned up once. The chain couples TRBV25-1 to TRBJ2-7, with D possibly TRBD1 on 6 matching bases. The CDR3 is 14 residues long. V lost 2 bases and J lost 6, with 14 bases in between. Germline CDR1 and CDR2: MGHDK and SYGVNS. CDR3 residues: CASSEGGRVAEQYF. CDR3 sequence (DNA): TGTGCCAGCAGTGAAGGGGGCAGGGTCGCCGAGCAGTACTTC.

The rearrangement links TRBV6-5 to TRBJ1-2; 10 nucleotides match TRBD1. CDR3 length: 16 amino acids. J was trimmed by 4 bases and V by 2 bases; bases with no gene match: 7. Germline V lookup: CDR1 MNHEY, CDR2 SVGAGI. This CDR3 reads CASSYIRTGGGYGYTF. CDR3 DNA: TGTGCCAGCAGTTACATACGGACAGGGGGGGGCTATGGCTACACCTTC.

V gene TRBV6-6 combines with J gene TRBJ2-7; 11 bases fit TRBD2. CDR3 length equals 14 residues. J lost 4 bases, V lost 5 bases, and 4 bases had no gene match. Germline CDR1 reads MNHNY; CDR2 reads SVGAGI (reference sequence). Here the CDR3 reads CASSPTSGSYEQYF. DNA for the CDR3: TGTGCCAGCAGTCCCACTAGCGGGAGTTACGAGCAGTACTTC.

The V gene is TRBV19, the J gene TRBJ1-6; weak D call: TRBD1 (6 bases). Germline-derived CDR1 and CDR2 are LNHDA and SQIVND (reference sequence). The V and J ends lost 6 bases and 5 bases respectively, with 14 bases between them. The length of the CDR3 is 15 residues. CDR3 sequence: CASRSQGGNNSPLHF. CDR3 sequence (DNA): TGTGCCAGTAGGTCACAGGGTGGGAATAATTCACCCCTCCACTTT.

This clone was counted once. The chain uses TRBV4-3 and TRBJ2-7, with D possibly TRBD1 on 7 matching bases. Germline CDR1 is LGHNA and CDR2 is YSLEER. The CDR3 sequence is 15 residues long. V was cut by 1 base and J by 1 base, with 11 bases left in between. This CDR3 is CASSQAEGASYEQYF. For the CDR3, the DNA is TGCGCCAGCAGCCAAGCGGAGGGGGCGTCCTACGAGCAGTACTTC.

This chain joins TRBV19 and TRBJ2-7, with D unresolved. CDR1 is LNHDA and CDR2 is SQIVND in the germline V gene (reference sequence). The CDR3 runs to 13 residues. Trimming removed 3 bases from V and 0 bases from J, with 6 bases in between. DNA of the CDR3: TGTGCCAGTAGTATGGTCAGCTCCTACGAGCAGTACTTC. Translating gives CASSMVSSYEQYF.

This clone was detected only a few times. V and J are TRBV13 and TRBJ1-5; no definite D call. CDR3 size: 12 residues. V lost 7 bases, J lost 5 bases, and 9 bases lay in between. Germline assignment: CDR1 PRHDT and CDR2 FYEKMQ (reference sequence). The CDR3 coding sequence is TGTGCCAGCATGGCAGGCTATCAGCCCCAGCATTTT. The encoded protein is CASMAGYQPQHF.

This clone was observed a single time. The CDR3 DNA follows: TGTGCCACCAGCAGAGGGAGGGTAGGCACAGATACGCAGTATTTT. Translating it yields CATSRGRVGTDTQYF. The rearrangement links TRBV15 to TRBJ2-3; D perhaps matches TRBD2 (6 bases). The germline V gene has CDR1 LNHNV and CDR2 YYDKDF (reference sequence). V was cut by 1 base and J by 1 base, with 9 bases left in between. This CDR3 contains 15 residues.

V is TRBV10-3 and J is TRBJ1-2; 7 bases match TRBD1. The CDR3 length is 13 residues. Trimming cost V 8 bases and J 2 bases; bases outside gene matches: 5. The germline V gene encodes CDR1 ENHRY and CDR2 SYGVKD. This CDR3 reads CAIAEDRNYGYTF. As DNA, the CDR3 is TGTGCCATCGCGGAGGACAGGAACTATGGCTACACCTTC.

The rearrangement links TRBV12-3 or TRBV12-4 to TRBJ1-2, with unresolved D. Trimming shortened V by 7 bases and J by 2 bases, and 11 bases separated the two germline ends. CDR3 length: 13 residues. In DNA form, the CDR3 reads TGTGCCAGCAATAGTGGAGGGAACTATGGCTACACCTTC. Translated: CASNSGGNYGYTF.

This chain connects TRBV4-1 to TRBJ1-6, with TRBD1 as a possible D gene (6 bases). Between the trimmed V and J ends, which lost 8 bases and 7 bases, there was a span of 15 bases. Germline CDR1 is MGHRA and CDR2 is YSYEKL. The CDR3 has 14 residues. CDR3 in DNA: TGCGCCAGCTCACATGGACAGCCCAATTCACCCCTCCACTTT. It is translated as CASSHGQPNSPLHF.

The V and J genes are TRBV29-1 and TRBJ2-1; 12 nucleotides agree with TRBD2. CDR1 and CDR2 from the germline V gene are SQVTM and ANQGSEA. This CDR3 has 15 residues. V shed 7 bases and J 3 bases; nucleotides not matched to a gene: 7. CDR3: CSAPTSGGFYNEQFF. CDR3 nucleotide sequence: TGCAGCGCCCCCACTAGCGGGGGGTTCTACAATGAGCAGTTCTTC.

This clone was observed a few times. The chain uses TRBV19 and TRBJ1-2; the match to TRBD1 covers 7 bases. CDR3 length: 13 residues. CDR1 and CDR2 (germline): LNHDA, SQIVND (reference sequence). Trimming at V came to 5 bases and at J to 4 bases, leaving 4 bases not matched to a gene. CDR3 DNA sequence: TGTGCCAGTAGTTTCCGGGACAGCTATGGCTACACCTTC. Its protein is CASSFRDSYGYTF.

Only one count was recorded for this clone. The genes are TRBV28 and TRBJ1-3; D is perhaps TRBD1 (6 bases). The CDR3 has 20 residues. Germline lookup yields CDR1 MDHEN and CDR2 SYDVKM. Trimming shortened V by 6 bases and J by 1 base, and 28 bases separated the two germline ends. CDR3 loop: CASSHSSGGRRPRSGNTIYF. The CDR3 bases are TGTGCCAGCAGCCACTCTTCGGGGGGCCGGAGGCCTAGGTCTGGAAACACCATATATTTT.

The chain is built from TRBV27 and TRBJ2-7; tentative D call: TRBD1 (6 bases). Germline V gene sequence: CDR1 MNHEY, CDR2 SMNVEV (reference sequence). With 4 bases removed from V and 4 bases from J, the gap between germline ends came to 23 bases. CDR3 length equals 17 residues. The CDR3 loop reads CASSSSFRGRGLYEQYF. In nucleotides, the CDR3 is TGTGCCAGCAGTTCATCCTTTCGTGGCAGGGGATTGTACGAGCAGTACTTC.

V is TRBV18 and J is TRBJ2-7; D remains unclear. Per germline, CDR1 KGHSH and CDR2 LQKENI. V gave up 0 bases and J gave up 0 bases, with 6 bases separating them. The CDR3 totals 14 residues. The CDR3 region is CASSPPSVSYEQYF. CDR3 sequence (DNA): TGTGCCAGCTCACCACCGTCCGTCTCCTACGAGCAGTACTTC.

This chain uses TRBV4-1 with TRBJ1-5; tentative D call: TRBD1 (5 bases). CDR1 and CDR2 (germline): MGHRA, YSYEKL. Trimming removed 3 bases at V and 3 bases at J, with 21 bases between. The CDR3 contains 18 residues. The CDR3 sequence: CASSQGYLGLRLNQPQHF. Written as DNA, the CDR3 is TGCGCCAGCAGCCAGGGCTACTTGGGACTCCGTCTCAATCAGCCCCAGCATTTT.

The chain combines TRBV5-1 with TRBJ2-6; D is unresolved. This CDR3 is built from 14 residues. V dropped 4 bases and J dropped 2 bases, with 7 bases sitting between them. Germline CDR1 is SGHRS and CDR2 is YFSETQ. The CDR3 reads CASSPPAGANVLTF. CDR3 in DNA: TGCGCCAGCAGCCCCCCCGCTGGGGCCAACGTCCTGACTTTC.

The chain uses TRBV6-6 and TRBJ1-6; TRBD1 aligns across 8 bases. V lost 6 bases to trimming and J lost 7 bases; unmatched junction nucleotides: 2. The CDR3 contains 13 residues. Per germline, CDR1 MNHNY and CDR2 SVGAGI (reference sequence). DNA of the CDR3: TGTGCCAGCAGCAGGGACAGGAATTCACCCCTCCACTTT. Its protein is CASSRDRNSPLHF.

The J gene is TRBJ2-7, the V gene TRBV5-1; no clear D. CDR1 is SGHRS and CDR2 is YFSETQ in the germline V gene. Trimming left V 0 bases short and J 0 bases short, with 10 bases between. This CDR3 contains 15 residues. CDR3 nucleotides: TGCGCCAGCAGCTTGGACGGTCATAGCTCCTACGAGCAGTACTTC. Residues: CASSLDGHSSYEQYF.

This clone appeared once. The chain carries TRBV10-1 and TRBJ2-7; TRBD1 matches 12 bases. J was trimmed by 4 bases and V by 3 bases; bases with no gene match: 7. CDR1 and CDR2 (germline): WNHNN, SYGVQD (reference sequence). The CDR3 runs 16 residues. The CDR3, as DNA: TGCGCCAGCAGTGACCTCCGGGACAGGGGGCGATACGAGCAGTACTTC. It specifies CASSDLRDRGRYEQYF.